This TCR beta chain was captured in a study of high-grade serous ovarian cancer treatment subgroups. At the level of the study: Each sample yielded on average roughly 8,200 unique TCR beta rearrangements from roughly 15,000 reads. Overall study results and limits: The analyses considered CDR3 and ignored CDR1 and CDR2.

Of note for this clone: Its antigen is unidentified.

The tumor samples were collected prior to definitive surgery or chemotherapy. Only in-frame clones appear in the TCRdb table, and some are missing; sequencing was by immunoSEQ multiplex PCR. The sample carries 2,500 or so clones, over 60% recorded once. Germline CDR1 is SQVTM and CDR2 is ANQGSEA. The CDR3 has 12 residues. V was shortened by 3 bases and J by 11 bases, with 17 bases between the two germline ends. The sample comprised tumor tissue. V usage is TRBV29-1 and J usage is TRBJ2-7; D possibly corresponds to TRBD1 (6 bases). The source is a human donor with high-grade serous ovarian cancer. The DNA for the CDR3 is TGCAGCGTTGAGCGCGGCAGGGGAATGGAGTACTTC. This translates into CSVERGRGMEYF.